These 15 T cell receptor beta chains were all obtained from the same sample, sequenced in a study of blood T cell repertoires in COVID-19. Produced via immunoSEQ multiplex PCR; TCRdb's table is partial and in-frame only. The data hold 150,000 to 180,000 clones, with roughly four fifths observed a single time. Specimen: peripheral blood. The receptors were sampled from a woman over 75 with acute or convalescent COVID-19.

The chain combines TRBV5-1 with TRBJ2-1, with TRBD2 as a possible D gene (7 bases). The germline gives CDR1 SGHRS, CDR2 YFSETQ. CDR3 length: 16 residues. Trimming took 4 bases from V and 4 from J, leaving 18 bases between them. The CDR3 DNA follows: TGCGCCAGCAGCCCCGGCGGGGAGGGGGTTTACAATGAGCAGTTCTTC. This gives the protein CASSPGGEGVYNEQFF.

The rearrangement uses TRBV6-6 and TRBJ2-7; TRBD1 matches 8 bases. Trimming took 8 bases from V and 3 from J; bases not matched to a gene: 6. The length of the CDR3 is 13 residues. Per germline, CDR1 MNHNY and CDR2 SVGAGI (reference sequence). Here the CDR3 reads CASLSGQDYEQYF. The CDR3 DNA sequence: TGTGCCAGCCTTTCGGGACAGGACTACGAGCAGTACTTC.

The chain carries TRBV7-2 and TRBJ1-5, with a tentative D call TRBD1 (6 bases). Germline V gene lookup returns CDR1 SGHTA and CDR2 FQGNSA. The CDR3 is 15 residues long. V dropped 1 base and J dropped 2 bases, with 9 bases sitting between them. The CDR3 loop reads CASSLGDTGNQPQHF. In nucleotides, the CDR3 is TGTGCCAGCAGCTTAGGGGACACTGGCAATCAGCCCCAGCATTTT.

CDR3 region: CASSPGQGVYSEKLFF. CDR3 DNA: TGCGCCAGCAGCCCCGGACAGGGGGTTTATAGTGAAAAACTGTTTTTT. The V call is TRBV5-1, the J call TRBJ1-4; 10 bases fit TRBD1. The J segment lost 7 bases and the V segment lost 4 bases, leaving 10 bases of the junction unmatched. Germline assignment: CDR1 SGHRS and CDR2 YFSETQ. The CDR3 runs to 16 residues.

A few counts support this clone. V usage is TRBV29-1 and J usage is TRBJ1-3; D call uncertain. Germline V gene lookup returns CDR1 SQVTM and CDR2 ANQGSEA. The CDR3 runs to 13 residues. V lost 6 bases to trimming and J lost 2 bases, with 11 bases between them. CDR3 amino acids: CSVGVPPGNTIYF. CDR3 in DNA: TGCAGCGTCGGGGTTCCCCCTGGAAACACCATATATTTT.

V is TRBV5-6 and J is TRBJ1-4; D is uncertain. From germline, CDR1 is SGHDT and CDR2 YYEEEE. The CDR3 runs to 13 residues. The V and J ends lost 0 bases and 7 bases respectively, with 7 bases between them. CDR3 residues: CASSLGYGEKLFF. CDR3 nucleotide sequence: TGTGCCAGCAGCTTGGGGTACGGTGAAAAACTGTTTTTT.

The rearrangement links TRBV7-3 to TRBJ2-2; no definite D call. This CDR3 is 14 amino acids long. V lost 3 bases and J 2 bases, leaving 7 bases between the germline ends. In germline, CDR1 is SGHTA, CDR2 FQGTGA. CDR3 sequence: CASSLSLNTGELFF. CDR3 bases: TGTGCCAGCAGCTTGAGTCTTAACACCGGGGAGCTGTTTTTT.

The V and J genes are TRBV6-6 and TRBJ1-5; the D gene is possibly TRBD1 (6 bases). The CDR3 has 14 residues. Germline CDR1 is MNHNY and CDR2 is SVGAGI (reference sequence). Trimming stripped 2 bases from V and 5 bases from J, with 10 bases between. CDR3 DNA sequence: TGTGCCAGCAGTTACGGGGCAGGGGATCAGCCCCAGCATTTT. It specifies CASSYGAGDQPQHF.

V and J are TRBV3-1 (or the pseudogene TRBV3-2) and TRBJ1-2; no firm D call. V shed 3 bases and J shed 4 bases, with 6 bases lying between them. The germline gives CDR1 LGHDT, CDR2 YNNKEL (reference sequence). The CDR3 spans 12 residues. CDR3 sequence: CASSQSGYGYTF. In DNA form, the CDR3 reads TGTGCCAGCAGCCAGAGCGGCTATGGCTACACCTTC.

V gene TRBV29-1 combines with J gene TRBJ2-3, with 9 positions matching TRBD1. Germline CDR1 is SQVTM and CDR2 is ANQGSEA. V was pared by 7 bases and J by 2 bases, with 10 bases of the junction left unmatched. The CDR3 is 15 residues long. The CDR3 loop reads CSAGSGTGSTDTQYF. In DNA, the CDR3 is TGCAGCGCGGGATCCGGGACAGGGTCCACAGATACGCAGTATTTT.

This chain uses TRBV18 with TRBJ2-7; 10 bases fit TRBD1. Germline V gene lookup returns CDR1 KGHSH and CDR2 LQKENI. J gave up 3 bases and V 6 bases, and 8 bases lay outside the gene matches. The CDR3 is 15 residues long. The CDR3 DNA reads TGTGCCAGCTCGCCCGGGACAGGGGTTTTCTACGAGCAGTACTTC. Its translation is CASSPGTGVFYEQYF.

The CDR3 coding sequence is TGTGCCAGCAGTATCAACTACGAGCAGTACTTC. It translates to CASSINYEQYF. The chain recombines TRBV25-1 with TRBJ2-7; D unclear. V lost 5 bases and J 3 bases, leaving 5 bases between the germline ends. Germline V gives CDR1 MGHDK, CDR2 SYGVNS. The CDR3 length is 11 residues.

The chain's CDR3 is CASSPTLATHYEQYF. The CDR3 DNA is TGTGCCAGCAGCCCAACCTTAGCGACTCACTACGAGCAGTACTTC. This chain connects TRBV6-2 or TRBV6-3 to TRBJ2-7; D perhaps matches TRBD2 (5 bases). The CDR3 covers 15 residues. Germline V gives CDR1 MNHEY, CDR2 SVGEGT. V lost 6 bases to trimming and J lost 3 bases, with 18 bases between them.

In its sample, this clone was seen a few times. The gene calls are TRBV14 and TRBJ2-7; TRBD2 matches at 11 bases. The trim removed 6 bases at V and 4 bases at J, leaving 8 bases unmatched. Germline V gene sequence: CDR1 SGHDN, CDR2 FVKESK. CDR3 length: 15 amino acids. As DNA, the CDR3 is TGTGCCAGCAGTCGCGGGACTAGCGGACCTTACGAGCAGTACTTC. Translation: CASSRGTSGPYEQYF.

The chain couples TRBV5-1 to TRBJ2-7; TRBD1 agrees at 8 bases. Unmatched junction bases numbered 8, after V lost 4 bases and J lost 2 bases. In germline, CDR1 is SGHRS, CDR2 YFSETQ. The CDR3 contains 15 residues. CDR3 DNA sequence: TGCGCCAGCAGCCCCGGACAGGGTCTCACCTACGAGCAGTACTTC. Its translation is CASSPGQGLTYEQYF. Full variable domain (remainder filled in from reference TRBV5-1 and TRBJ2-7): KAGVTQTPRYLIKTRGQQVTLSCSPISGHRSVSWYQQTPGQGLQFLFEYFSETQRNKGNFPGRFSGRQFSNSRSEMNVSTLELGDSALYLCASSPGQGLTYEQYFGPGTRLTVT.